This T cell receptor (beta chain) was sequenced in a study of human T cells and chemical hapten exposure. Study context: Researchers reported sensitizing an approximately 2 cm by approximately 2 cm upper inner arm skin site with 2% DPC. Per-sample TCR yields varied mainly from small pooled library volume differences.

This clonotype was found many times. After removal of 8 bases from V and 5 bases from J, the junction contained 10 bases not matched to a gene. This CDR3 contains 15 residues. Germline CDR1 MNHEY, CDR2 SVGAGI. Authors' analysis steps: There were a median of approximately 96,000 TCRs per sample, with a range from about 20,000 to 700,000. MiXCR was run by TCRdb on the RACE reads, yielding one entry per CDR3 protein. The V and J calls follow TCRdb's processing rather than the paper's. The sample has some 400,000 distinct CDR3 sequences, less than 6.5% seen once. Time point specified: pre-sensitization, week 0. Regarding treatment: therapeutic diphenylcyclopropenone sensitization with weekly scalp DPC.

The source of this sequence is a woman aged 45-65 years with alopecia areata. Some clones in this sample may be carry-over from other donors' samples. Sequenced material: whole blood, taken in connection with sensitization to the hapten diphenylcyclopropenone (DPC). V and J are TRBV6-5 and TRBJ2-2; 8 positions agree with TRBD2. The DNA of the CDR3 is TGTGCCAGCGGTATCGCCGGGACTAGTACCGGGGAGCTGTTTTTT. Translation: CASGIAGTSTGELFF.